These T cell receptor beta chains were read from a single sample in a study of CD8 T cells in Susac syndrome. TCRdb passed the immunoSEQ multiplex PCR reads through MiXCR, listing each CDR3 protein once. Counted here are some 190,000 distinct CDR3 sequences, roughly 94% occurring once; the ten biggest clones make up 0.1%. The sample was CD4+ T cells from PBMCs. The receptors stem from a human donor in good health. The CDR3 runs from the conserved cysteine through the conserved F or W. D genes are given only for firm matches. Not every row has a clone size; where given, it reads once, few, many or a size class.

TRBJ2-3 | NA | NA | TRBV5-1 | CASEGSSPDTQYF | TGCGCCAGCGAGGGGAGTAGCCCAGATACGCAGTATTTT
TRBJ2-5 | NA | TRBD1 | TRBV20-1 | CSAEAPGTAQETQYF | TGCAGTGCCGAAGCCCCGGGGACAGCACAGGAGACCCAGTACTTC
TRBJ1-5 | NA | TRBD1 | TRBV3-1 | CASSQDGQGGQPQHF | TGTGCCAGCAGCCAAGATGGACAGGGAGGTCAGCCCCAGCATTTT
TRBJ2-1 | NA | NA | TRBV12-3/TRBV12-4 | CATNRDYNEQFF | TGTGCCACCAACAGGGACTACAATGAGCAGTTCTTC
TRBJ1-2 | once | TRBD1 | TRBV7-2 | CASSPSGGGEWDGYTF | TGTGCCAGCAGCCCAAGCGGAGGGGGCGAGTGGGATGGCTACACCTTC
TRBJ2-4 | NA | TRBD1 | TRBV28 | CASSTRTGGKNIQYF | TGTGCCAGCAGTACGCGGACAGGGGGGAAAAACATTCAGTACTTC
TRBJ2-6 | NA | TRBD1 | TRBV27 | CASSQGTGGANVLTF | TGTGCCAGCAGTCAAGGGACAGGGGGGGCCAACGTCCTGACTTTC
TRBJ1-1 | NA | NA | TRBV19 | CASGQIVTTEAFF | TGTGCCAGTGGCCAAATAGTAACGACTGAAGCTTTCTTT
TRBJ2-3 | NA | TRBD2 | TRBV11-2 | CASSTAGVTDTQYF | TGTGCCAGCAGCACCGCGGGGGTCACAGATACGCAGTATTTT
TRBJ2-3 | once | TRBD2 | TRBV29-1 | CSVGGLAGAADTQYF | TGCAGCGTGGGGGGACTAGCGGGGGCCGCAGATACGCAGTATTTT
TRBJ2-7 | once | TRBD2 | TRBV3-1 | CASSQDLLAGGRYF | TGTGCCAGCAGCCAAGATCTGCTAGCGGGGGGGCGGTACTTC
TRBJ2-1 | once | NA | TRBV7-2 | CASSLAIGEQFF | TGTGCCAGCAGCTTAGCCATCGGTGAGCAGTTCTTC
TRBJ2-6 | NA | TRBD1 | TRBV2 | CASSGWDRSSGANVLTF | TGTGCCAGCAGTGGCTGGGACAGATCCTCTGGGGCCAACGTCCTGACTTTC
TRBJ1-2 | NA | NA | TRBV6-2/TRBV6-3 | CASRFAGANYGYTF | TGTGCCAGCAGGTTCGCGGGTGCTAACTATGGCTACACCTTC
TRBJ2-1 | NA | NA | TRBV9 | CASSVDGGRGDEQFF | TGTGCCAGCAGCGTAGATGGAGGTAGGGGCGATGAGCAGTTCTTC
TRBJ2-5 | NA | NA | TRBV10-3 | CATRGVPASQETQYF | TGTGCCACCAGGGGCGTGCCCGCAAGTCAAGAGACCCAGTACTTC
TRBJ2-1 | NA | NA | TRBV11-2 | CASSPDNYNEQFF | TGTGCCAGCAGCCCGGACAACTACAATGAGCAGTTCTTC
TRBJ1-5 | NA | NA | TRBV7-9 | CASSLPWVFSGHF | TGTGCCAGCAGCTTACCCTGGGTCTTCAGCGGGCATTTT
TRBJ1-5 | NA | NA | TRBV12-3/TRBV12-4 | CASSFGGSRQPQHF | TGTGCCAGCAGTTTTGGGGGGAGTAGGCAGCCCCAGCATTTT
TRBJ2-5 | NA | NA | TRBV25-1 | CASSEYRGAETQYF | TGTGCCAGCAGTGAGTACCGGGGCGCGGAGACCCAGTACTTC
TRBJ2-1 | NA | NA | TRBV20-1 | CSARKNYNEQFF | TGCAGTGCTCGAAAAAATTACAATGAGCAGTTCTTC
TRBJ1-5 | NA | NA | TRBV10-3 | CAISESYQPQHF | TGTGCCATCAGTGAGTCTTATCAGCCCCAGCATTTT
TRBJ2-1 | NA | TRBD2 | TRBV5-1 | CASTLRPTSGGAPYNEQFF | TGCGCCAGCACCCTTCGGCCCACTAGCGGGGGGGCCCCCTACAATGAGCAGTTCTTC
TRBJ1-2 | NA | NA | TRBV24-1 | CATSDLDYGYTF | TGTGCCACCAGTGACCTGGACTATGGCTACACCTTC
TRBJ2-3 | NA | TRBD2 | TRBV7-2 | CASSNQAGGGTDTQYF | TGTGCCAGCAGCAATCAAGCGGGGGGGGGCACAGATACGCAGTATTTT
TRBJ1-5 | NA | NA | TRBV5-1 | CASSFEVNQPQHF | TGCGCCAGCAGCTTTGAGGTCAATCAGCCCCAGCATTTT
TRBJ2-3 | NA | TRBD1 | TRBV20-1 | CSGGQGLGTDTQYF | TGCAGTGGAGGACAGGGTTTGGGCACAGATACGCAGTATTTT
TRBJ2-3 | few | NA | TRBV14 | CASSPTTDTQYF | TGTGCCAGCAGCCCCACCACAGATACGCAGTATTTT
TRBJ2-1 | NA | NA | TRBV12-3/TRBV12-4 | CASSSAPWDEQFF | TGTGCCAGCAGTTCCGCCCCCTGGGATGAGCAGTTCTTC
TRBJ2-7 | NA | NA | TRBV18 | CASSLTGLSSYEQYF | TGTGCCAGCTCACTCACGGGTCTAAGCTCCTACGAGCAGTACTTC
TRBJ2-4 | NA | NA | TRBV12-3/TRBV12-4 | CASSPTDGAKNIQYF | TGTGCCAGCAGCCCAACGGACGGAGCCAAAAACATTCAGTACTTC
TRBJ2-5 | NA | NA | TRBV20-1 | CSAPSQGRETQYF | TGCAGTGCCCCTTCCCAGGGGCGAGAGACCCAGTACTTC
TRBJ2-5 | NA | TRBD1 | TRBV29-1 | CSVALTGARETQYF | TGCAGCGTCGCCCTAACAGGGGCGAGGGAGACCCAGTACTTC
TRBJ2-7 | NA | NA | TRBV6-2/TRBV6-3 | CASSYAYEQYF | TGTGCCAGCAGTTACGCCTACGAGCAGTACTTC
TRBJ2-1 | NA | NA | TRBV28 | CASRGGEYNEQFF | TGTGCCAGCAGGGGTGGAGAGTACAATGAGCAGTTCTTC
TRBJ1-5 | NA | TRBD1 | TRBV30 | CAWSGQGVQPQHF | TGTGCCTGGAGTGGACAGGGGGTCCAGCCCCAGCATTTT
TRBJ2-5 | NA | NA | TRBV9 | CASSPGPEETQYF | TGTGCCAGCAGCCCCGGACCAGAAGAGACCCAGTACTTC
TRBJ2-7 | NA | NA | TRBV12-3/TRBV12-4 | CASSTLSVSSYEQYF | TGTGCCAGCAGTACCCTTAGCGTATCCTCCTACGAGCAGTACTTC
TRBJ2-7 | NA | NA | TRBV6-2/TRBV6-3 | CASSRLPYEQYF | TGTGCCAGCAGTCGGCTTCCCTACGAGCAGTACTTC
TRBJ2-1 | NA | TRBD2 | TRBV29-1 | CSAGTSGSTEQFF | TGCAGCGCCGGGACTAGCGGGTCAACTGAGCAGTTCTTC
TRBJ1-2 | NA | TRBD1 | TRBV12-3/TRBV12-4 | CASSPSGTAPYGYTF | TGTGCCAGCAGTCCTTCGGGGACAGCGCCTTATGGCTACACCTTC
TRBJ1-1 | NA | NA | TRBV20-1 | CSANSNRVNTEAFF | TGCAGTGCTAATTCGAACAGGGTGAACACTGAAGCTTTCTTT
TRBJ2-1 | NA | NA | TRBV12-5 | CASGGHNEQFF | TGTGCTAGTGGGGGACACAATGAGCAGTTCTTC
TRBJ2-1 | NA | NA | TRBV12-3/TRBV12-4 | CASSLARTANNEQFF | TGTGCCAGCAGTTTAGCTCGGACAGCCAACAATGAGCAGTTCTTC
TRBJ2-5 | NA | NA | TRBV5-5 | CASSLNSGGQETQYF | TGTGCCAGCAGCCTCAATTCCGGGGGGCAGGAGACCCAGTACTTC
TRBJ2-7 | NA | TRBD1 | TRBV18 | CASSPGQDTYEQYF | TGTGCCAGCTCACCGGGACAGGATACCTACGAGCAGTACTTC
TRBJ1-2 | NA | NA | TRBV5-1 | CASSLGGATTYGYTF | TGCGCCAGCAGCCTTGGCGGAGCGACGACCTATGGCTACACCTTC
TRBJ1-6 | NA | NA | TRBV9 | CASSANSPLHF | TGTGCCAGCAGCGCTAATTCACCCCTCCACTTT
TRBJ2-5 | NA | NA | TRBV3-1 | CASSLLNRQETQYF | TGTGCCAGCAGCCTCTTAAACAGGCAAGAGACCCAGTACTTC
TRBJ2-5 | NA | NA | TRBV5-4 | CASSLDGRVETQYF | TGTGCCAGCAGCTTGGATGGCAGGGTTGAGACCCAGTACTTC
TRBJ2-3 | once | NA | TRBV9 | CASSLDGGSADTQYF | TGTGCCAGCAGCCTCGATGGCGGCTCGGCGGATACGCAGTATTTT
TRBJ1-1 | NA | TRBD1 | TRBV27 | CASSLPGGANAFF | TGTGCCAGCAGTTTACCAGGGGGGGCCAATGCTTTCTTT
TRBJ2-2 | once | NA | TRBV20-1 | CSARPSARAGELFF | TGCAGTGCTAGACCTTCGGCTAGGGCCGGGGAGCTGTTTTTT